Shown below are 10 T cell receptor beta chains from a single sample sequenced in a study of blood T cell repertoires in COVID-19. The method was immunoSEQ multiplex PCR; TCRdb's version includes in-frame clones alone and lacks a portion of them. The table lists about 130,000 clones, more than 70% of them singletons, with roughly 4% in the top ten. Sequenced material: peripheral blood. Receptors originate from a human donor in a cohort sampled during active COVID-19.

This chain joins TRBV6-5 and TRBJ1-2; 7 nucleotides agree with TRBD1. Germline CDR1 and CDR2: MNHEY and SVGAGI. CDR3 length equals 14 residues. V lost 5 bases, J lost 0 bases, and 3 bases stayed unmatched. The chain's CDR3 is CASSRDSTNYGYTF. DNA of the CDR3: TGTGCCAGCAGTCGGGACAGCACTAACTATGGCTACACCTTC.

The chain couples TRBV13 to TRBJ2-3, with 8 positions matching TRBD1. The CDR3 loop spans 17 amino acids. Germline assignment: CDR1 PRHDT and CDR2 FYEKMQ (reference sequence). The ends lost 4 bases at V and 0 bases at J; junction bases unmatched: 9. In DNA, the CDR3 is TGTGCCAGCAGCTCCAGGACAGGGCCCCCTAGCACAGATACGCAGTATTTT. Its protein is CASSSRTGPPSTDTQYF. The full variable domain, its missing parts supplied by reference TRBV13 and TRBJ2-3, is AAGVIQSPRHLIKEKRETATLKCYPIPRHDTVYWYQQGPGQDPQFLISFYEKMQSDKGSIPDRFSAQQFSDYHSELNMSSLELGDSALYFCASSSRTGPPSTDTQYFGPGTRLTVL.

The chain joins TRBV7-8 to TRBJ2-1, with 11 nucleotides matching TRBD2. V was pared by 1 base and J by 8 bases, with 7 bases of the junction left unmatched. Germline V gene sequence: CDR1 SGHVS, CDR2 FQNEAQ. The CDR3 consists of 16 residues. CDR3 sequence (DNA): TGTGCCAGCAGCTTAGGTACTAGCGGGAGTAACGATGAGCAGTTCTTC. As protein: CASSLGTSGSNDEQFF.

This chain uses TRBV7-2 with TRBJ1-5; 8 bases map to TRBD1. CDR3 length equals 15 residues. Germline CDR1 SGHTA, CDR2 FQGNSA. The V segment lost 5 bases and the J segment 0 bases; nucleotides outside the gene matches: 3. CDR3 protein: CASSVQGDSNQPQHF. The CDR3 DNA is TGTGCCAGCAGCGTACAGGGGGATAGCAATCAGCCCCAGCATTTT.

This clone was observed once. The chain combines TRBV27 with TRBJ1-6; D might be TRBD1 (6 bases). The CDR3 is 14 amino acids. CDR1 and CDR2 from the germline V gene are MNHEY and SMNVEV (reference sequence). Trimming stripped 6 bases from V and 8 bases from J, with 14 bases between. The CDR3 DNA follows: TGTGCCAGCAGCTACAGGGCCTGGGATTCACCCCTCCACTTT. It translates to CASSYRAWDSPLHF.

The rearrangement uses TRBV30 and TRBJ1-1, with D maybe TRBD1 (6 bases). The CDR3 covers 11 residues. Germline V lookup: CDR1 GTSNPN, CDR2 SVGIG (reference sequence). V lost 4 bases and J lost 11, with 14 bases in between. CDR3 sequence (DNA): TGTGCCTGGATTCCCGGGGGGCGTGCTTTCTTT. It is translated as CAWIPGGRAFF.

The chain recombines TRBV7-2 with TRBJ2-3, with D unresolved. Trimming stripped 2 bases from V and 4 bases from J, with 10 bases between. Germline V gene data show CDR1 as SGHTA and CDR2 as FQGNSA. The CDR3 length is 14 residues. CDR3 region: CASSLIPFPDTQYF. CDR3 sequence (DNA): TGTGCCAGCAGCTTAATCCCTTTTCCAGATACGCAGTATTTT. Together with reference TRBV7-2 and TRBJ2-3, the CDR3 gives the full variable domain: GAGVSQSPSNKVTEKGKDVELRCDPISGHTALYWYRQSLGQGLEFLIYFQGNSAPDKSGLPSDRFSAERTGGSVSTLTIQRTQQEDSAVYLCASSLIPFPDTQYFGPGTRLTVL.

This chain links TRBV7-7 with TRBJ2-3, with a possible D match to TRBD2 (6 bases). The V gene's germline CDR1 is SSHAT and CDR2 FNYEAQ (reference sequence). This CDR3 is built from 13 residues. Trimming pared 1 base from V and 9 bases from J, leaving 11 bases between. Here the CDR3 DNA reads TGTGCCAGCAGCTTAGGGTGGAGGGAGACGCAGTATTTT. This codes for CASSLGWRETQYF.

The gene calls are TRBV21-1 and TRBJ1-5. TRBV21-1 constitutes a pseudogene. CDR3 size: 12 residues. DNA of the CDR3: TGTGCCAGCAGCAAATACTGTCAGCCCCAGCATTTT. This gives the protein CASSKYCQPQHF.

This sequence joins TRBV18 and TRBJ1-1; a possible D gene is TRBD1 (6 bases). Trimming removed 1 base at V and 2 bases at J, with 23 bases between. The CDR3 has 19 amino acids. The germline V gene has CDR1 KGHSH and CDR2 LQKENI. The CDR3 region is CASSPRAGAQGTSNTEAFF. For the CDR3, the DNA is TGTGCCAGCTCACCACGGGCGGGGGCCCAGGGCACTTCCAACACTGAAGCTTTCTTT.